These 21 T cell receptor beta chains share one sample of origin, sequenced in a study of blood T cell repertoires in COVID-19. Assay: immunoSEQ multiplex PCR; the TCRdb copy retains only in-frame clones and omits some. The data contain roughly 200,000 clones, 80% of them singletons. Source material: peripheral blood. These receptors all stem from a man in his 60s with acute or convalescent COVID-19.

The chain carries TRBV6-5 and TRBJ1-1; D is possibly TRBD1 (6 bases). Trimming removed 9 bases at V and 7 bases at J, with 18 bases between. The germline gives CDR1 MNHEY, CDR2 SVGAGI. This CDR3 contains 13 residues. The CDR3 loop is CASKAGAEFEAFF. Here the CDR3 DNA reads TGTGCCAGTAAGGCAGGGGCCGAATTTGAAGCTTTCTTT.

The V and J genes are TRBV9 and TRBJ2-3, with a weak D call TRBD1 (6 bases). V lost 4 bases and J 8 bases, leaving 11 bases between the germline ends. CDR1 SGDLS and CDR2 YYNGEE come from the germline V gene. This CDR3 region has 12 residues. DNA of the CDR3: TGTGCCAGCAGCCCAGGGGCGAGTACGCAGTATTTT. This translates into CASSPGASTQYF. The full variable domain, with the rest looked up from reference TRBV9 and TRBJ2-3, is DSGVTQTPKHLITATGQRVTLRCSPRSGDLSVYWYQQSLDQGLQFLIQYYNGEERAKGNILERFSAQQFPDLHSELNLSSLELGDSALYFCASSPGASTQYFGPGTRLTVL.

The rearrangement uses TRBV7-9 and TRBJ2-3; a weak D match, TRBD2 (5 bases). Trimming left V 1 base short and J 10 bases short, with 27 bases between. The CDR3 covers 18 residues. The germline CDR1 and CDR2 sequences are SEHNR and FQNEAQ (reference sequence). The CDR3 nucleotides read TGTGCCAGCAGCTTAGATGGTCCGGCTAGCCCCTCCCATTTCGCGCAGTATTTT. This translates into CASSLDGPASPSHFAQYF.

CDR3 sequence reads: CASSSPDRLANYGYTF. CDR3 nucleotide sequence: TGTGCCAGCAGTTCCCCTGACAGGTTAGCTAACTATGGCTACACCTTC. The rearrangement joins TRBV28 to TRBJ1-2; D may be TRBD1 (6 bases). The CDR3 has 16 amino acids. Trimming took off 4 bases at V and 0 bases at J, with 15 bases between the two ends. The germline CDR1 and CDR2 sequences are MDHEN and SYDVKM.

This clone was counted only a few times. The chain carries TRBV15 and TRBJ2-4; D remains ambiguous. With 0 bases removed from V and 0 bases from J, the gap between germline ends came to 6 bases. CDR3 length: 15 amino acids. Germline V gene sequence: CDR1 LNHNV, CDR2 YYDKDF (reference sequence). CDR3 region: CATSRDKPAKNIQYF. The CDR3 bases are TGTGCCACCAGCAGAGATAAGCCAGCCAAAAACATTCAGTACTTC.

The chain employs TRBV6-1 and TRBJ1-3; D remains ambiguous. Germline CDR1 and CDR2: MNHNS and SASEGT. The CDR3 runs to 14 residues. Trimming shortened V by 3 bases and J by 2 bases, and 8 bases separated the two germline ends. The CDR3 loop reads CASSEGVAGNTIYF. The CDR3 DNA is TGTGCCAGCAGTGAGGGAGTCGCTGGAAACACCATATATTTT.

J is TRBJ1-6 and V is TRBV4-2, with 7 nucleotides matching TRBD1. J was trimmed by 7 bases and V by 1 base; bases with no gene match: 7. Per germline, CDR1 LGHNA and CDR2 YNFKEQ. The CDR3 totals 16 residues. CDR3 amino acids: CASSQGRAGGNSPLHF. CDR3 in DNA: TGTGCCAGCAGCCAAGGGAGGGCAGGGGGGAATTCACCCCTCCACTTT.

On this clone itself: The junction differs from germline at one of its ends, possibly a read error. Other DNA sequences in this sample translate to the same CDR3. V gene TRBV4-3 combines with J gene TRBJ2-1; the match to TRBD1 covers 8 bases. The CDR3 length is 15 residues. Germline V lookup: CDR1 LGHNA, CDR2 YSLEER. CDR3 DNA sequence: TGCGCCAGCAGTCAAGGACAGGGACACTACAATGAGCAGTTCTTC. Its protein is CASSQGQGHYNEQFF.

This chain uses TRBV5-1 with TRBJ2-5; TRBD1 agrees at 8 bases. The trim removed 3 bases at V and 5 bases at J, leaving 6 bases unmatched. The CDR3 covers 14 residues. Germline CDR1 SGHRS, CDR2 YFSETQ. The CDR3 nucleotides are TGCGCCAGCAGCTGGACGCAGGGGGCGGAGACCCAGTACTTC. Protein sequence: CASSWTQGAETQYF.

The V and J genes are TRBV7-2 and TRBJ1-2, with TRBD1 identical over 12 bases. This CDR3 has 19 amino acids. Germline V gene lookup returns CDR1 SGHTA and CDR2 FQGNSA. The trim removed 0 bases at V and 0 bases at J, leaving 8 bases unmatched. CDR3 protein: CASSLAPSGTGGSNYGYTF. CDR3 DNA: TGTGCCAGCAGCTTAGCGCCCTCCGGGACAGGGGGCTCTAACTATGGCTACACCTTC.

The CDR3 DNA sequence: TGTGCCAGCAGCATAGGGACAGCGGATAATGAAAAACTGTTTTTT. As protein: CASSIGTADNEKLFF. The chain joins TRBV7-2 to TRBJ1-4; 7 bases align to TRBD1. Germline V CDR1 and CDR2: SGHTA, FQGNSA. After removal of 5 bases from V and 4 bases from J, the junction contained 7 bases not matched to a gene. There are 15 residues in the CDR3.

The V gene is TRBV4-1, the J gene TRBJ1-2; tentative D call: TRBD1 (5 bases). The V end was cut by 1 base, the J end by 10 bases, with 10 bases between. Germline V gene sequence: CDR1 MGHRA, CDR2 YSYEKL. The CDR3 has 12 residues. Written as DNA, the CDR3 is TGCGCCAGCAGCCAAGCGGCAGGGTACTACACCTTC. It yields the protein CASSQAAGYYTF.

V gene TRBV5-6 combines with J gene TRBJ2-3; unclear D gene. CDR1 SGHDT and CDR2 YYEEEE come from the germline V gene. V lost 6 bases to trimming and J lost 4 bases, with 6 bases between them. The CDR3 is 11 amino acids. Here the CDR3 reads CASTSADTQYF. The CDR3 DNA reads as TGTGCCAGCACCAGTGCAGATACGCAGTATTTT.

The chain combines TRBV28 with TRBJ1-6, with TRBD1 matching over 8 bases. Germline V gene sequence: CDR1 MDHEN, CDR2 SYDVKM. This CDR3 is built from 15 residues. With V trimmed by 7 bases and J by 8 bases, 10 bases remained unmatched. In DNA form, the CDR3 reads TGTGCCAGCACCTCAGGGGGACAGGTGTATTCACCCCTCCACTTT. Amino acid sequence: CASTSGGQVYSPLHF.

The chain uses TRBV4-3 and TRBJ1-1, with 7 bases fitting TRBD1. V shed 5 bases, J shed 0 bases, and the junction held 3 bases outside the gene matches. The CDR3 spans 14 residues. Germline V gene sequence: CDR1 LGHNA, CDR2 YSLEER. The DNA of the CDR3 is TGCGCCAGCAGCTCGGGACAGCTGAACACTGAAGCTTTCTTT. It encodes CASSSGQLNTEAFF.

This clone was counted a single time. The chain links TRBV5-1 to TRBJ2-7; 8 bases are shared with TRBD2. The length of the CDR3 is 12 residues. Germline CDR1 SGHRS, CDR2 YFSETQ. V lost 0 bases and J lost 11; bases outside the gene matches: 4. The CDR3 spells CASSLEAGDKYF. CDR3 coding DNA: TGCGCCAGCAGCTTGGAAGCGGGAGACAAGTACTTC.

The table lists this clone with a count of one. This CDR3 is CASSSAQAGFAKLFF. In DNA form, the CDR3 reads TGCGCCAGCAGCTCAGCGCAGGCGGGGTTTGCAAAACTGTTTTTT. The V gene is TRBV5-1, the J gene TRBJ1-4; D call uncertain. Per germline, CDR1 SGHRS and CDR2 YFSETQ. Trimming pared 3 bases from V and 10 bases from J, leaving 19 bases between. The CDR3 consists of 15 residues.

The chain joins TRBV6-4 to TRBJ1-4; D remains unclear. Germline V gene data show CDR1 as MRHNA and CDR2 as SNTAGT. V dropped 8 bases and J dropped 6 bases, with 13 bases sitting between them. The CDR3 runs 13 residues. Here the CDR3 DNA reads TGTGCCAGCGGGCGGGTAGGAGATGAAAAACTGTTTTTT. Encoded protein: CASGRVGDEKLFF.

This rearrangement joins TRBV5-1 to TRBJ1-1; 9 bases are a match to TRBD1. This CDR3 has 15 amino acids. The V segment lost 4 bases and the J segment 0 bases; nucleotides outside the gene matches: 4. Germline CDR1 reads SGHRS; CDR2 reads YFSETQ. CDR3 coding DNA: TGCGCCAGCAGCAGGGACAGGGTGGTGAACACTGAAGCTTTCTTT. It encodes CASSRDRVVNTEAFF.

This clone was seen a handful of times. The chain couples TRBV4-2 to TRBJ1-2, with D hard to call. The CDR3 runs to 16 residues. Per germline, CDR1 LGHNA and CDR2 YNFKEQ. Trimming removed 1 base at V and 4 bases at J, with 16 bases between. The CDR3 coding sequence is TGTGCCAGCAGCCAAGCGGAGTCCCAGACGTCCTATGGCTACACCTTC. Its translation: CASSQAESQTSYGYTF.

The chain links TRBV10-2 to TRBJ1-6; the match to TRBD1 covers 8 bases. Trimming took 6 bases from V and 9 from J; bases not matched to a gene: 7. CDR3 length: 14 amino acids. Per the germline V gene, CDR1 is WSHSY and CDR2 is SAAADI. CDR3 loop: CASRDQGARSPLHF. CDR3 nucleotides: TGCGCCAGCAGGGATCAGGGGGCGCGTTCACCCCTCCACTTT.